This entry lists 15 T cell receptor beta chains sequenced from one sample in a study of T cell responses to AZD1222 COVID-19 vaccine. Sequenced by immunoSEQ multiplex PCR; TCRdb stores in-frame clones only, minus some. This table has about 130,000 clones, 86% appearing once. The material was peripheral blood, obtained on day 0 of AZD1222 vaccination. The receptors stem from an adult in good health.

The DNA for the CDR3 is TGTGCCAGTAGTACCCCAGGCATGAACACTGAAGCTTTCTTT. Translated, it gives CASSTPGMNTEAFF. The chain is built from TRBV19 and TRBJ1-1; D call uncertain. In germline, CDR1 is LNHDA, CDR2 SQIVND (reference sequence). This CDR3 region has 14 residues. Trimming stripped 4 bases from V and 0 bases from J, with 9 bases between. Combining the CDR3 with reference TRBV19 and TRBJ1-1 gives the whole variable domain DGGITQSPKYLFRKEGQNVTLSCEQNLNHDAMYWYRQDPGQGLRLIYYSQIVNDFQKGDIAEGYSVSREKKESFPLTVTSAQKNPTAFYLCASSTPGMNTEAFFGQGTRLTVV.

CDR3 sequence (DNA): TGTGCCAGCAGTGACTTCCGGGACAGATTTTTATATGGCTACACCTTC. Protein: CASSDFRDRFLYGYTF. The chain combines TRBV27 with TRBJ1-2, with 7 bases that match TRBD1. V was pared by 5 bases and J by 5 bases, with 14 bases of the junction left unmatched. CDR1 MNHEY and CDR2 SMNVEV come from the germline V gene (reference sequence). This CDR3 region has 16 residues.

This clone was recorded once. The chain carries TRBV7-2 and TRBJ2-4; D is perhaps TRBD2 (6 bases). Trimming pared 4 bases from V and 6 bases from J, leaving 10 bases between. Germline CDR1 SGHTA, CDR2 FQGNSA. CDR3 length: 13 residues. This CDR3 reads CASSSGLLNIQYF. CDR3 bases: TGTGCCAGCAGCTCGGGACTGCTAAACATTCAGTACTTC. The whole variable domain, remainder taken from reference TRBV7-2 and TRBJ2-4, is GAGVSQSPSNKVTEKGKDVELRCDPISGHTALYWYRQSLGQGLEFLIYFQGNSAPDKSGLPSDRFSAERTGGSVSTLTIQRTQQEDSAVYLCASSSGLLNIQYFGAGTRLSVL.

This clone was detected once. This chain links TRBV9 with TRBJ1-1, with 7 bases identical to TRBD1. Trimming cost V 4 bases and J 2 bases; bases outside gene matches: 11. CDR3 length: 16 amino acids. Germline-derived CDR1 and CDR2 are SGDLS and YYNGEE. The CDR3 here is CASSFRQGGRNTEAFF. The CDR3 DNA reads TGTGCCAGCAGCTTCCGACAGGGTGGACGAAACACTGAAGCTTTCTTT.

In nucleotides, the CDR3 is TGTGCCAGCTCACCACCTCTAAGTGAGCAGTTCTTC. Translated: CASSPPLSEQFF. J is TRBJ2-1 and V is TRBV18; D gene unclear. This CDR3 is 12 amino acids long. Germline values: CDR1 KGHSH, CDR2 LQKENI. V lost 0 bases and J lost 9, with 6 bases in between.

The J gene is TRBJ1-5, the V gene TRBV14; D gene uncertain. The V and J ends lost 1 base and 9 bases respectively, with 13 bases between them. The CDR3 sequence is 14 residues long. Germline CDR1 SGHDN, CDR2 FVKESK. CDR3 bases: TGTGCCAGCAGCCAAGGGGGTCCGACGGGGCCCCAGCATTTT. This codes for CASSQGGPTGPQHF.

The DNA of the CDR3 is TGTGCCAGCAGTTACGGGGGGCCTGGCACTGAAGCTTTCTTT. Translation: CASSYGGPGTEAFF. This sequence joins TRBV6-2 or TRBV6-3 and TRBJ1-1; D perhaps matches TRBD1 (6 bases). V lost 2 bases, J lost 4 bases, and 11 bases lay in between. Germline V gene lookup returns CDR1 MNHEY and CDR2 SVGEGT. CDR3 length: 14 residues.

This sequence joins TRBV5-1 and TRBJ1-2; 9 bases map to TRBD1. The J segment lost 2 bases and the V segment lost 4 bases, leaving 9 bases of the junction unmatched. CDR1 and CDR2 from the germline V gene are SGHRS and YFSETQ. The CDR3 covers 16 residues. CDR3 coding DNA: TGCGCCAGCAGCGAGGGACAGGGTGGTGTCAACTATGGCTACACCTTC. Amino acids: CASSEGQGGVNYGYTF.

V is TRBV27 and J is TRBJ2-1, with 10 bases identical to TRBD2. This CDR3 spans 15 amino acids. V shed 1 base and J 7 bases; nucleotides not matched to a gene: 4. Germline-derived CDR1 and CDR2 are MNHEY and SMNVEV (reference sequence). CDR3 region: CASSLFSGGGNEQFF. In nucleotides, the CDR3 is TGTGCCAGCAGTTTATTCAGCGGGGGGGGTAATGAGCAGTTCTTC.

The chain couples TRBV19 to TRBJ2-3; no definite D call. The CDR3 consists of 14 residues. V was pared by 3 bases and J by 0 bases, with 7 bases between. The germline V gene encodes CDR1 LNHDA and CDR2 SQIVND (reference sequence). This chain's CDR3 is CASSMVLSTDTQYF. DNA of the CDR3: TGTGCCAGTAGTATGGTCCTTAGCACAGATACGCAGTATTTT.

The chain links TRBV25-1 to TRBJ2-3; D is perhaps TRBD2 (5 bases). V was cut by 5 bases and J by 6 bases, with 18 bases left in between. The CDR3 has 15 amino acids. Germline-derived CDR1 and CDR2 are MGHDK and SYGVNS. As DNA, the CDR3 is TGTGCCAGCAGTAGGACTTCCTCTACACGGGATACGCAGTATTTT. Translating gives CASSRTSSTRDTQYF.

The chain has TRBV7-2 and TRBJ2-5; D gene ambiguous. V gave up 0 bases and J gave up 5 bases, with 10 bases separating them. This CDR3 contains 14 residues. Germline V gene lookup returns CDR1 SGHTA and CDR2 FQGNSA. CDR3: CASSLAGFVETQYF. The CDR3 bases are TGTGCCAGCAGCTTAGCGGGATTTGTGGAGACCCAGTACTTC.

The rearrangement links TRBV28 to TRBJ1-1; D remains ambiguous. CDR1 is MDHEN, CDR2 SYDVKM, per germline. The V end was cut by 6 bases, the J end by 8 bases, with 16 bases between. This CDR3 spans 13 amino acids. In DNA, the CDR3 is TGTGCCAGCAGATCACCGGATAGGGAGGAAGCTTTCTTT. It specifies CASRSPDREEAFF.

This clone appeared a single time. The CDR3 loop is CASSLRGSLEDEQFF. The CDR3 nucleotides read TGTGCCAGCAGCTTACGGGGCTCTTTAGAAGATGAGCAGTTCTTC. The chain employs TRBV7-2 and TRBJ2-1; either TRBD1 or TRBD2 may supply D (5 bases each). Trimming removed 2 bases at V and 8 bases at J, with 16 bases between. The CDR3 totals 15 residues. Germline V CDR1 and CDR2: SGHTA, FQGNSA.

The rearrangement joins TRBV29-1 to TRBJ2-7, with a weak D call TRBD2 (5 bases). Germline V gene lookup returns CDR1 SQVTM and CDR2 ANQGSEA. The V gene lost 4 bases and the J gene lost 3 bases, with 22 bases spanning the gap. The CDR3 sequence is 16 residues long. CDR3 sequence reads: CSVGGGFGVEDYEQYF. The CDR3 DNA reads TGCAGCGTTGGGGGTGGATTTGGAGTGGAGGACTACGAGCAGTACTTC.